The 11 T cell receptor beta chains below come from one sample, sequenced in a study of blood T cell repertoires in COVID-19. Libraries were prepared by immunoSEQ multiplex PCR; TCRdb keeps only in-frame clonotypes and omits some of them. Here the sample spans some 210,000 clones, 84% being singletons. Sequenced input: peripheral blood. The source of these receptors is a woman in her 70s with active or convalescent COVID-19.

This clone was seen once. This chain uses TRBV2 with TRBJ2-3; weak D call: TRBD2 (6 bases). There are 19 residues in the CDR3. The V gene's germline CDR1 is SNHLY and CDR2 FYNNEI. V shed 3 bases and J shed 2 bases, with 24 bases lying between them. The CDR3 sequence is CASSDLRGGSRVPTDTQYF. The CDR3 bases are TGTGCCAGCAGTGATCTCCGGGGAGGTAGCCGGGTTCCCACAGATACGCAGTATTTT.

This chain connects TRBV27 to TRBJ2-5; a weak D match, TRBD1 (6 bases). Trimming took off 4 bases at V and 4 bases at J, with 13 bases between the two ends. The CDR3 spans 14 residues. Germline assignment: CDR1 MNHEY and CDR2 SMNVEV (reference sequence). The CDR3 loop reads CASSWAGEGETQYF. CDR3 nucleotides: TGTGCCAGCAGTTGGGCAGGGGAAGGAGAGACCCAGTACTTC.

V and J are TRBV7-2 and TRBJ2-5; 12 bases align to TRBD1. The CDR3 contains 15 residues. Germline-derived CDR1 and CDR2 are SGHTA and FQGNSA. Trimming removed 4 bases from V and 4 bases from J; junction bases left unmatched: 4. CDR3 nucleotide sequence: TGTGCCAGCAGCTCTTGGGACAGGGGGCGAGAGACCCAGTACTTC. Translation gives CASSSWDRGRETQYF.

The CDR3 coding sequence is TGTGCCAGCAGTAAAGCGGGAGGGCTCTACAATGAGCAGTTCTTC. Its protein product is CASSKAGGLYNEQFF. The V and J genes are TRBV27 and TRBJ2-1; TRBD2 matches 10 bases. V shed 5 bases and J 3 bases; nucleotides not matched to a gene: 4. This CDR3 has 15 amino acids. Germline V gene sequence: CDR1 MNHEY, CDR2 SMNVEV (reference sequence).

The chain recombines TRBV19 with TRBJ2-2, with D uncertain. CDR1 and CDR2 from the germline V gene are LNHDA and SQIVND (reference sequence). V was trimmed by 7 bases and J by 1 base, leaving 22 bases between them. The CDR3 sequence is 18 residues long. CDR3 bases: TGTGCCAGTACCCCCAGGTCATCCCCTACCTTGAACACCGGGGAGCTGTTTTTT. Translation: CASTPRSSPTLNTGELFF. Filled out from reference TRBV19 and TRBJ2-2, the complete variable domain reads DGGITQSPKYLFRKEGQNVTLSCEQNLNHDAMYWYRQDPGQGLRLIYYSQIVNDFQKGDIAEGYSVSREKKESFPLTVTSAQKNPTAFYLCASTPRSSPTLNTGELFFGEGSRLTVL.

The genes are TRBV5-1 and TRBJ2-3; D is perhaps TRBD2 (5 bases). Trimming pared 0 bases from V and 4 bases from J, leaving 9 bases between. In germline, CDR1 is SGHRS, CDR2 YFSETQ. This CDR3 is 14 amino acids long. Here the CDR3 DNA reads TGCGCCAGCAGCTTGGGGGAGATGTCAGATACGCAGTATTTT. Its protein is CASSLGEMSDTQYF.

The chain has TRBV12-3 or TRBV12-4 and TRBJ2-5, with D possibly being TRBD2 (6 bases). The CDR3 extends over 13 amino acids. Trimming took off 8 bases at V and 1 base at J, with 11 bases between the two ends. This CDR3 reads CASGGLVQETQYF. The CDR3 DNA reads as TGTGCCAGCGGGGGACTGGTCCAAGAGACCCAGTACTTC.

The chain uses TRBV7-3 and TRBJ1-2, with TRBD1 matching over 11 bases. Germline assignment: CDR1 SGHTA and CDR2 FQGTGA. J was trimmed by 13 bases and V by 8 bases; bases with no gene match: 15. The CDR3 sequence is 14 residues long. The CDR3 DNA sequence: TGTGCCAGCGGGCCCGGGACAGGGGGTTCAAAGAGCACCTTC. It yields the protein CASGPGTGGSKSTF.

The CDR3 DNA reads TGCAGCGGGAGACAGGGCTCCTACGAGCAGTACTTC. This sequence encodes CSGRQGSYEQYF. The chain carries TRBV29-1 and TRBJ2-7, with TRBD1 identical over 7 bases. The CDR3 length is 12 residues. Germline V gene sequence: CDR1 SQVTM, CDR2 ANQGSEA. Unmatched junction bases numbered 3, after V lost 7 bases and J lost 0 bases.

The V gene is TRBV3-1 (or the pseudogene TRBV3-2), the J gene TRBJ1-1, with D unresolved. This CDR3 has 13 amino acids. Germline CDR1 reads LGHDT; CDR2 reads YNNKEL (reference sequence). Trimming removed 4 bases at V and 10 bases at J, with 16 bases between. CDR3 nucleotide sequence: TGTGCCAGCAGCCCTGACCCCCGGGAGAGAGCTTTCTTT. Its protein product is CASSPDPRERAFF.

CDR3 sequence (DNA): TGTGCCAGCAGCTTATCCAGGGGTCTATACCAAGAGACCCAGTACTTC. This encodes CASSLSRGLYQETQYF. The rearrangement joins TRBV7-9 to TRBJ2-5; perhaps TRBD1 as D (6 bases). The V end was cut by 2 bases, the J end by 0 bases, with 13 bases between. The CDR3 is made up of 16 amino acids. Germline loops: CDR1 SEHNR, CDR2 FQNEAQ (reference sequence).